A selection of T cell receptor beta chains follows, all from one sample in a study of early T cells in non-severe SARS-CoV-2 infection. MiXCR, run by TCRdb on the 5' RACE reads, gives a single entry per CDR3 protein. Among approximately 60,000 distinct CDR3 sequences, around an eighth were seen once, and the ten largest hold around 1.4%. Sequencing used whole blood. The receptors were gathered from an adult who was a healthcare worker with PCR-confirmed SARS-CoV-2 infection or an uninfected control (not recorded which). Both conserved end residues are part of each CDR3. The D gene is left open where the match is weak. Size is stated for part of the rows, as once, few or many counts, or as a class when the clone is expanded.

>17|-|TRBV3-1|TRBJ2-3|many
CASSQDYGRTRTDTQYF
TGTGCCAGCAGCCAAGATTACGGCAGGACACGCACAGATACGCAGTATTTT
>14|-|TRBV5-4|TRBJ1-3|few
CASSSRPGGDTIYF
TGTGCCAGCAGCTCTCGACCCGGAGGGGACACCATATATTTT
>15|TRBD2|TRBV20-1|TRBJ2-1|many
CSASETSDVYNEQFF
TGCAGTGCTAGTGAGACTAGCGATGTATACAATGAGCAGTTCTTC
>15|-|TRBV6-1|TRBJ2-3|-
CASSDGSLAPGTQYF
TGTGCCAGCAGTGATGGGAGTTTAGCCCCCGGTACGCAGTATTTT
>19|-|TRBV10-2|TRBJ1-5|once
CATRLGLRPLFYSNQPQHF
TGCGCCACCCGGTTGGGGCTGCGACCTCTTTTCTATAGCAATCAGCCCCAGCATTTT
>14|TRBD2|TRBV5-4|TRBJ2-7|few
CASSTAGTSYEQYF
TGTGCCAGCAGCACCGCCGGGACTAGCTACGAGCAGTACTTC
>15|TRBD2|TRBV20-1|TRBJ2-7|-
CSARPGTSGTYEQYF
TGCAGTGCTAGGCCCGGGACTAGCGGCACCTACGAGCAGTACTTC
>14|-|TRBV4-1|TRBJ2-5|few
CASSQDPGKETQYF
TGCGCCAGCAGCCAAGATCCGGGTAAAGAGACCCAGTACTTC
>13|-|TRBV4-3|TRBJ2-7|few
CASSSRVSYEQYF
TGCGCCAGCAGCTCGAGGGTTTCCTACGAGCAGTACTTC
>14|TRBD1|TRBV14|TRBJ2-7|few
CASSETGESYEQYF
TGTGCCAGCAGCGAAACAGGGGAATCCTACGAGCAGTACTTC
>18|-|TRBV14|TRBJ1-6|many
CASSQEGKGRSYNSPLHF
TGTGCCAGCAGCCAAGAGGGAAAAGGTCGCTCCTATAATTCACCCCTCCACTTT
>11|-|TRBV5-6|TRBJ2-7|few
CASSSNYEQYF
TGTGCCAGCAGCTCGAACTACGAGCAGTACTTC
>16|TRBD1|TRBV6-2/TRBV6-3|TRBJ1-5|-
CASSYQDRAKGYSQHF
TGTGCCAGCAGTTACCAGGACAGGGCCAAGGGTTATTCCCAGCATTTT
>15|-|TRBV7-6|TRBJ2-5|few
CASSSLTGKIETQYF
TGTGCCAGCAGCTCACTTACAGGGAAAATTGAGACCCAGTACTTC
>15|-|TRBV2|TRBJ2-7|-
CASSGTERSSYEQYF
TGTGCCAGCAGTGGGACAGAGAGAAGCTCCTACGAGCAGTACTTC
>15|-|TRBV5-1|TRBJ1-4|-
CASSSAGATNEKLFF
TGCGCCAGCAGCTCTGCGGGAGCAACTAATGAAAAACTGTTTTTT
>17|TRBD1|TRBV7-9|TRBJ2-3|-
CASSSTDRAKFTDTQYF
TGTGCCAGCAGCTCCACAGACAGGGCCAAATTTACAGATACGCAGTATTTT
>17|-|TRBV7-9|TRBJ1-5|-
CASSLGTGTGSNQPQHF
TGTGCCAGCAGCTTAGGGACCGGGACGGGTAGCAATCAGCCCCAGCATTTT
>16|TRBD1|TRBV6-5|TRBJ2-5|few
CASNPQTGGPQETQYF
TGTGCCAGCAATCCACAAACAGGGGGCCCCCAAGAGACCCAGTACTTC
>14|-|TRBV7-9|TRBJ1-6|many
CASSLGPIGSPLHF
TGTGCCAGCAGCTTAGGCCCGATCGGTTCACCCCTCCACTTT
>13|TRBD1|TRBV27|TRBJ1-1|-
CASSLTGTTEAFF
TGTGCCAGCAGTCTGACAGGGACCACTGAAGCTTTCTTT
>16|TRBD2|TRBV7-9|TRBJ2-3|many
CASSLTSGGSTDTQYF
TGTGCCAGCAGCTTAACTAGCGGGGGAAGCACAGATACGCAGTATTTT
>16|TRBD1|TRBV19|TRBJ2-6|many
CASLTGGISGANVLTF
TGTGCCAGCCTGACAGGGGGTATCTCTGGGGCCAACGTCCTGACTTTC
>14|-|TRBV7-2|TRBJ2-3|few
CASSLGVKGNTQYF
TGTGCCAGCAGCTTAGGGGTTAAGGGTAATACGCAGTATTTT
>11|-|TRBV5-5|TRBJ1-1|few
CASSLDYEAFF
TGTGCCAGCAGCTTGGATTATGAAGCTTTCTTT
>14|TRBD1|TRBV19|TRBJ1-2|few
CASESQGGNYGYTF
TGTGCCAGCGAATCACAGGGGGGAAACTATGGCTACACCTTC
>13|-|TRBV11-2|TRBJ1-5|few
CASSLSSNQPQHF
TGTGCCAGCAGTTTAAGTTCCAATCAGCCCCAGCATTTT
>15|TRBD1|TRBV20-1|TRBJ2-5|-
CSARDEDRGDKTQYF
TGCAGTGCTAGAGATGAGGACAGGGGGGACAAGACCCAGTACTTC
>15|TRBD1|TRBV7-9|TRBJ1-1|many
CASSLATGLNTEAFF
TGTGCCAGCAGCTTAGCGACAGGGTTGAACACTGAAGCTTTCTTT
>16|-|TRBV25-1|TRBJ1-2|few
CASSGTRDGLNYGYTF
TGTGCCAGCAGTGGAACCCGGGACGGCCTAAACTATGGCTACACCTTC
>13|TRBD2|TRBV7-9|TRBJ2-1|many
CASSPPGGHEQFF
TGTGCCAGCAGCCCGCCGGGGGGGCATGAGCAGTTCTTC